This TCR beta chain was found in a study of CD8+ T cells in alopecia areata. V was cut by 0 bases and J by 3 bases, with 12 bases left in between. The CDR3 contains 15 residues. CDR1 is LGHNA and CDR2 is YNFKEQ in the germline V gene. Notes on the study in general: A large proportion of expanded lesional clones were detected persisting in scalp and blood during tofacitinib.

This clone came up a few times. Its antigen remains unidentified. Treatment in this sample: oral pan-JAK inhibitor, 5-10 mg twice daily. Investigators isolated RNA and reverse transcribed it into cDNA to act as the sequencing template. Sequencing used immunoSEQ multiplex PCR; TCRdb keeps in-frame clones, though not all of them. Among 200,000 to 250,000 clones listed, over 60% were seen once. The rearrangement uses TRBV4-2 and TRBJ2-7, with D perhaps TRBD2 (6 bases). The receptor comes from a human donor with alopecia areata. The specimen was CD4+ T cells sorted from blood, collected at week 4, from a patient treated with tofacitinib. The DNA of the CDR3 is TGTGCCAGCAGCCAAGACCTGGAGGGGAACTACGAGCAGTACTTC. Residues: CASSQDLEGNYEQYF.